This TCR beta chain was captured by sequencing in a study of OX40 agonist ivuxolimab in advanced cancers. Comments on this clone: The antigen is not known.

The protocol was immunoSEQ multiplex PCR, while the TCRdb copy is restricted to in-frame clones and leaves out a portion. This table has tens of thousands of clones, 86% appearing once. Study-wide findings and caveats: Among patients with partial responses at 0.1-3.0 mg/kg, clonal expansion was among the lowest.

Patients were ineligible given autoimmune disease history or systemic immunosuppression. The CDR3 is made up of 16 amino acids. CDR1 and CDR2 (germline): MNHNS, SASEGT. V shed 1 base and J shed 2 bases, with 12 bases lying between them. The TCR comes from an adult with an advanced solid tumor such as melanoma, head and neck, liver or kidney cancer. The chain has TRBV6-1 and TRBJ1-3, with D maybe TRBD1 (6 bases). The sequencing here drew on CD4+ or CD8+ T cells sorted from blood, taken in a trial of the OX40 agonist ivuxolimab. The CDR3 bases are TGTGCCAGCAGTGAAGGTCCAGGGGTCCCTGGAAACACCATATATTTT. Protein product: CASSEGPGVPGNTIYF.